These 11 T cell receptor beta chains came from one sample sequenced in a study of OX40 agonist ivuxolimab in advanced cancers. Clones were sequenced by immunoSEQ multiplex PCR, and TCRdb holds only the in-frame ones, with some missing. This sample yields 45,000 to 65,000 clones, of which 80% to 90% are seen a single time; roughly 10% belongs to the top ten. Sequenced here: CD4+ or CD8+ T cells sorted from blood, sampled in a trial of the OX40 agonist ivuxolimab. Source of these receptors: an adult with an advanced solid tumor such as melanoma, head and neck, liver or kidney cancer.

This clone was detected only once. The rearrangement joins TRBV29-1 to TRBJ1-2, with unresolved D. CDR1 is SQVTM and CDR2 is ANQGSEA in the germline V gene. Deletions cut 3 bases from V and 6 bases from J, with 11 bases between. The CDR3 spans 12 residues. The CDR3 bases are TGCAGCGTTGATAACAGCCTAAATGGCTACACCTTC. It encodes CSVDNSLNGYTF.

The genes are TRBV5-6 and TRBJ2-3; 10 nucleotides agree with TRBD2. With V trimmed by 4 bases and J by 2 bases, 7 bases remained unmatched. This CDR3 spans 16 amino acids. Germline CDR1 reads SGHDT; CDR2 reads YYEEEE. CDR3 in DNA: TGTGCCAGCAGCCCAGGACTAGCGGTCCTCACAGATACGCAGTATTTT. Residues: CASSPGLAVLTDTQYF.

The chain uses TRBV9 and TRBJ1-1; D gene uncertain. CDR1 and CDR2 from the germline V gene are SGDLS and YYNGEE. The CDR3 covers 13 residues. V gave up 0 bases and J gave up 11 bases, with 14 bases separating them. In nucleotides, the CDR3 is TGTGCCAGCAGCGTAGATGAGGCGGATGTGGCTTTCTTT. This sequence encodes CASSVDEADVAFF.

The table lists this clone with a count of one. The rearrangement joins TRBV7-2 to TRBJ1-1; TRBD1 might be the D (6 bases). CDR3 size: 15 residues. CDR1 is SGHTA and CDR2 is FQGNSA in the germline V gene. Trimming took 2 bases from V and 2 from J, leaving 12 bases between them. The CDR3 spells CASSLQLGGNTEAFF. The CDR3 bases are TGTGCCAGCAGCTTACAACTAGGGGGAAACACTGAAGCTTTCTTT.

This chain links TRBV7-3 with TRBJ2-7; no firm D call. The CDR3 extends over 12 amino acids. V was pared by 2 bases and J by 6 bases, with 8 bases between. Germline-derived CDR1 and CDR2 are SGHTA and FQGTGA. This CDR3 reads CASSLFKGEQYF. CDR3 DNA sequence: TGTGCCAGCAGCTTATTTAAGGGCGAGCAGTACTTC.

This chain joins TRBV28 and TRBJ1-2; D is uncertain. The CDR3 has 14 amino acids. The germline V gene encodes CDR1 MDHEN and CDR2 SYDVKM. Between the trimmed V and J ends, which lost 1 base and 11 bases, there was a span of 17 bases. The CDR3, as DNA: TGTGCCAGCAGTTTATACGGTCACCGACAAGGATACACCTTC. Encoded protein: CASSLYGHRQGYTF.

The CDR3 loop reads CASRPIAGLDNEQFF. DNA of the CDR3: TGTGCCAGTAGGCCGATAGCGGGATTGGACAATGAGCAGTTCTTC. The rearrangement links TRBV19 to TRBJ2-1; 8 nucleotides match TRBD2. Germline trimming cut 6 bases from V and 5 bases from J; bases unmatched to any gene: 9. The CDR3 has 15 amino acids. CDR1 and CDR2 from the germline V gene are LNHDA and SQIVND (reference sequence). The complete variable domain, with remaining parts taken from reference TRBV19 and TRBJ2-1, reads DGGITQSPKYLFRKEGQNVTLSCEQNLNHDAMYWYRQDPGQGLRLIYYSQIVNDFQKGDIAEGYSVSREKKESFPLTVTSAQKNPTAFYLCASRPIAGLDNEQFFGPGTRLTVL.

The CDR3 loop reads CASSPPSTGELFF. The CDR3 DNA follows: TGTGCCAGCTCACCACCTAGCACCGGGGAGCTGTTTTTT. The rearrangement uses TRBV18 and TRBJ2-2; D unclear. The CDR3 covers 13 residues. Trimming took 0 bases from V and 4 from J, leaving 3 bases between them. Germline V gives CDR1 KGHSH, CDR2 LQKENI.

V is TRBV28 and J is TRBJ1-2; D unresolved. Trimming took off 6 bases at V and 4 bases at J, with 12 bases between the two ends. In germline, CDR1 is MDHEN, CDR2 SYDVKM. This CDR3 contains 13 residues. CDR3 amino acids: CASSPYNAYGYTF. CDR3 coding DNA: TGTGCCAGCAGCCCGTATAATGCCTATGGCTACACCTTC.

The chain joins TRBV7-2 to TRBJ2-3; D remains unclear. This CDR3 contains 14 residues. Germline-derived CDR1 and CDR2 are SGHTA and FQGNSA. Between the trimmed V and J ends, which lost 1 base and 8 bases, there was a span of 13 bases. CDR3 nucleotides: TGTGCCAGCAGCTTAGTGAGTGACGTCCGTACGCAGTATTTT. It encodes CASSLVSDVRTQYF. The full variable domain, with the rest looked up from reference TRBV7-2 and TRBJ2-3, is GAGVSQSPSNKVTEKGKDVELRCDPISGHTALYWYRQSLGQGLEFLIYFQGNSAPDKSGLPSDRFSAERTGGSVSTLTIQRTQQEDSAVYLCASSLVSDVRTQYFGPGTRLTVL.

This clone was observed a handful of times. The chain links TRBV28 to TRBJ2-2; no clear D gene. V was cut by 2 bases and J by 6 bases, with 7 bases left in between. This CDR3 is 13 amino acids long. In germline, CDR1 is MDHEN, CDR2 SYDVKM. The CDR3: CASSLPLAGELFF. The CDR3 DNA sequence: TGTGCCAGCAGTTTACCCCTAGCCGGGGAGCTGTTTTTT.